The 6 T cell receptor beta chains below were found in one sample sequenced in a study of kidney transplant recipient with SARS-CoV-2 infection. TCRdb processed the reads anew with MiXCR; each CDR3 protein has one entry. The sample records 200,000 to 250,000 distinct CDR3 sequences, more than 25% being singletons. The sequences come from a blood sample, collected at baseline and on day 111 from a kidney transplant recipient. The receptor set was obtained from a young adult male patient who had COVID-19 and was a kidney transplant recipient. The T cells may partly be graft donor cells.

This clonotype was seen repeatedly, ten times or more. This chain joins TRBV12-3 or TRBV12-4 and TRBJ2-2, with D hard to call. The V gene lost 7 bases and the J gene lost 4 bases, with 7 bases spanning the gap. CDR3 length: 12 amino acids. The CDR3 region is CASIRGTGELFF. CDR3 nucleotides: TGTGCCAGCATTCGCGGCACCGGGGAGCTGTTTTTT.

This clonotype was seen many times. The chain is built from TRBV6-6 and TRBJ2-7; D is undetermined. The germline gives CDR1 MNHNY, CDR2 SVGAGI (reference sequence). This CDR3 spans 14 amino acids. V lost 2 bases and J lost 0, with 8 bases in between. The CDR3 loop reads CASSYVASSYEQYF. The CDR3 coding sequence is TGTGCCAGCAGTTACGTCGCGAGCTCCTACGAGCAGTACTTC.

At least ten counts were recorded for this clonotype. The chain joins TRBV9 to TRBJ1-3; D is unclear. CDR3 length: 16 amino acids. V shed 5 bases and J shed 0 bases, with 15 bases lying between them. Germline assignment: CDR1 SGDLS and CDR2 YYNGEE. CDR3 sequence (DNA): TGTGCCAGCAGTGGTTCCGGGCCGCTCTCTGGAAACACCATATATTTT. Protein sequence: CASSGSGPLSGNTIYF.

Note on this clonotype: Lacking the conserved final phenylalanine or tryptophan, this CDR3 likely reflects a read error. This chain joins TRBV5-1 and TRBJ2-1; TRBD2 aligns across 8 bases. Per the germline V gene, CDR1 is SGHRS and CDR2 is YFSETQ. This CDR3 contains 15 residues. The V and J ends lost 5 bases and 8 bases, in that order; junction bases with no gene match: 12. CDR3 residues: CASSSGIAGTDEQFL. The DNA for the CDR3 is TGCGCCAGCAGTTCGGGAATAGCGGGAACAGATGAGCAGTTCCTC.

There are many counts of this clonotype. The J gene is TRBJ1-2, the V gene TRBV11-3; D unresolved. The CDR3 has 17 amino acids. Germline V gene data show CDR1 as SGHNT and CDR2 as YENEEA. V was trimmed by 5 bases and J by 4 bases, leaving 23 bases between them. CDR3 in DNA: TGTGCCAGCAGCCGAACTAACGATCTCGGAAAGACCTATGGCTACACCTTC. It yields the protein CASSRTNDLGKTYGYTF.

This clonotype was picked up many times. The chain uses TRBV3-1 and TRBJ1-2; no firm D call. CDR3 length: 17 amino acids. Trimming removed 5 bases from V and 4 bases from J, with 23 bases in between. In germline, CDR1 is LGHDT, CDR2 YNNKEL (reference sequence). The CDR3: CASSLIGTLRKTYGYTF. Here the CDR3 DNA reads TGTGCCAGCAGCTTGATCGGCACCCTTCGAAAGACCTATGGCTACACCTTC. The full variable domain, in which reference TRBV3-1 and TRBJ1-2 provide the parts outside the CDR3, is DTAVSQTPKYLVTQMGNDKSIKCEQNLGHDTMYWYKQDSKKFLKIMFSYNNKELIINETVPNRFSPKSPDKAHLNLHINSLELGDSAVYFCASSLIGTLRKTYGYTFGSGTRLTVV.